This is a list of T cell receptor beta chains from one sample in a study of regulatory T cells in long-lasting Graves disease. TCRdb re-called the multiplex PCR reads through MiXCR, storing one row per CDR3 protein. The sample has roughly 420,000 distinct CDR3 sequences, 13% to 15% seen once; the top ten hold under 20%. The same specimen was also included in a second study, on T cells in Graves' hyperthyroidism and ophthalmopathy.

The sample in question was peripheral blood mononuclear cells (PBMCs), obtained at new diagnosis, from a patient treated with antithyroid drugs. All receptors derive from a woman between 50 and 59 years old with Graves disease. Each CDR3 is given with its conserved first and last residue. Each record gives: clone size, V gene, J gene, D gene, CDR3 DNA, CDR3 protein. The D gene is left open where the match is weak. Not all rows give a size; the values are once, few, many and, for expanded clones, a class.

>few|TRBV10-3|TRBJ1-6|TRBD1
TGTGCCATCAGTGACAAGGGACAGGGAGTTAATTCACCCCTCCACTTT
CAISDKGQGVNSPLHF
>many|TRBV3-1|TRBJ1-1|.
TGTGCCAGCAGCCGCAACAGGAACACTGAAGCTTTCTTT
CASSRNRNTEAFF
>many|TRBV30|TRBJ2-7|TRBD2
TGTGCCTGGAAGGAGCTAGCGGGCCCCTACGAGCAGTACTTC
CAWKELAGPYEQYF
>few|TRBV19|TRBJ2-7|.
TGTGCCAGTCAGGCCGGCGGCGGAACCTCCTACGAGCAGTACTTC
CASQAGGGTSYEQYF
>.|TRBV27|TRBJ2-7|TRBD2
TGTGCCAAAAGAACGTCGGGTCTAGCGGAAAACTACGAGCAGTACTTC
CAKRTSGLAENYEQYF
>.|TRBV4-1|TRBJ2-3|TRBD2
TGCGCCAGCAGCCAAGATCCCGGACTAGTGTCAGATACGCAGTATTTT
CASSQDPGLVSDTQYF
>many|TRBV13|TRBJ1-2|.
TGTGCCAGCAGCTTAGTGGCAGGTAGAAACTATGGCTACACCTTC
CASSLVAGRNYGYTF
>few|TRBV3-1|TRBJ2-1|.
TGTGCCAGCAGCAAAGACAGTTCCTACAATGAGCAGTTCTTC
CASSKDSSYNEQFF
>.|TRBV5-1|TRBJ1-5|.
TGCGCCAGCAGCGTGACGGGGGGCGTTGAGCCCCAGCATTTT
CASSVTGGVEPQHF
>few|TRBV18|TRBJ2-7|.
TGTGCCAGCTCACCCTCGGGACCATTCTCCTACGAGCAGTACTTC
CASSPSGPFSYEQYF
>.|TRBV19|TRBJ2-1|.
TGTGCCAGTAGATTAGACGGGGGTAATGAGCAGTTCTTC
CASRLDGGNEQFF
>many|TRBV3-1|TRBJ2-1|.
TGCGCCAGCAGCCAGGGCGATGAGCAGTTCTTC
CASSQGDEQFF
>many|TRBV9|TRBJ2-7|TRBD2
TGTGCCAGCAGCGTTAAGACTAGCGGGAACTCCTACGAGCAGTACTTC
CASSVKTSGNSYEQYF
>many|TRBV2|TRBJ1-1|.
TGTGCCAGCAGCCTAACCCCCCTACAGGAACTGAACACTGAAGCTTTCTTT
CASSLTPLQELNTEAFF
>many|TRBV30|TRBJ2-3|TRBD2
TGTGCCTGGAGTCCGGGACTAGCCAACACAGATACGCAGTATTTT
CAWSPGLANTDTQYF
>many|TRBV28|TRBJ2-7|.
TGTGCCAGCAGTTCCCCCGCCCTAGAAGAGCAGTACTTC
CASSSPALEEQYF
>many|TRBV7-8|TRBJ2-7|.
TGTGCCAGCAGCTTACGGGGCTGGATGACAGATAAAGATTCCTACGAGCAGTACTTC
CASSLRGWMTDKDSYEQYF
>many|TRBV20-1|TRBJ1-3|.
TGCAGTGCTAGGGACGCGAGCTCTGGAAACACCATATATTTT
CSARDASSGNTIYF
>many|TRBV11-2|TRBJ2-5|.
TGTGCCAGCAGCCCTCAGAGGGACTACCAAGAGACCCAGTACTTC
CASSPQRDYQETQYF
>many|TRBV5-1|TRBJ2-7|TRBD2
TGCGCCAGCAGCAACGGACTAGCGGGAGCGGGCGAGCAGTACTTC
CASSNGLAGAGEQYF
>many|TRBV10-3|TRBJ2-3|.
TGTGCCATCAGCCCGACAGCATTAACAGATACGCAGTATTTT
CAISPTALTDTQYF
>many|TRBV28|TRBJ2-1|.
TGTGCCAGCAGCCTAAACAGGGAGCAGTTCTTC
CASSLNREQFF
>many|TRBV5-1|TRBJ1-1|.
TGCGCCAGCAGCTTGACCAGTGGGAACACTGAAGCTTTCTTT
CASSLTSGNTEAFF
>.|TRBV12-3/TRBV12-4|TRBJ2-2|TRBD1
TGTGCCAGCAGCACGACAGGGGGCGAAACCGGGGAGCTGTTTTTT
CASSTTGGETGELFF
>many|TRBV6-1|TRBJ2-7|.
TGTGCCAGCAGCCCGACCCCTGGCAGTGCCTACGAGCAGTACTTC
CASSPTPGSAYEQYF
>few|TRBV5-4|TRBJ1-3|.
TGTGCCAGCAGCCAAGCAGGGACGGCGCACTCTGGAAACACCATATATTTT
CASSQAGTAHSGNTIYF
>many|TRBV5-4|TRBJ2-5|.
TGTGCCAGCAGCTTGCCCGGCCGCAGGGCAGAGACCCAGTACTTC
CASSLPGRRAETQYF
>.|TRBV29-1|TRBJ2-7|.
TGCAGCGTGGAACACTTTGGGGACACCTTAGTCTACGAGCAGTACTTC
CSVEHFGDTLVYEQYF
>many|TRBV20-1|TRBJ2-7|TRBD1
TGCAGTGCTAACCGGGACAGCCGGTACTACGAGCAGTACTTC
CSANRDSRYYEQYF
>many|TRBV27|TRBJ2-7|.
TGTGCCAGCAGTCCCGGGGTGATCGCCTACGAGCAGTACTTC
CASSPGVIAYEQYF
>few|TRBV27|TRBJ1-1|.
TGTGCCAGCAGTTTATCGCACACAGGTCCTGAAGCTTTCTTT
CASSLSHTGPEAFF
>many|TRBV18|TRBJ1-3|.
TGTGCCAGCTCACCACCGTCGACTGGAAACACCATATATTTT
CASSPPSTGNTIYF
>many|TRBV30|TRBJ2-7|.
TGTGCCTGGAGTTCGGGGGTCCTTCGTCTTGAGCAGTACTTC
CAWSSGVLRLEQYF
>.|TRBV7-9|TRBJ1-2|.
TGTGCCAGCAGCCCCGATTCAAGGCCCTATGGCTACACCTTC
CASSPDSRPYGYTF
>.|TRBV10-2|TRBJ2-1|.
TGCGCCAGCAGTGAGCAGGGAGGAGCGGCTAGTAACAATGAGCAGTTCTTC
CASSEQGGAASNNEQFF
>many|TRBV12-3/TRBV12-4|TRBJ2-7|TRBD2
TGTGCCAGCAGTTCCGGCGGGACTAGCGGGCTGCAGTACTTC
CASSSGGTSGLQYF
>many|TRBV28|TRBJ2-5|TRBD1
TGTGCCAGCAGTCCATGGACAGGGTCGCGGGGAGAGACCCAGTACTTC
CASSPWTGSRGETQYF
>.|TRBV7-8|TRBJ2-2|TRBD1
TGTGCCAGCAGCTTAGATTCAGGGGGCGCCGACACCGGGGAGCTGTTTTTT
CASSLDSGGADTGELFF
>once|TRBV4-1|TRBJ1-6|.
TGCGCCAGCAGCCAAGAATGGGACTCGGCGAATTCACCCCTCCACTTT
CASSQEWDSANSPLHF
>many|TRBV11-2|TRBJ2-5|.
TGTGCCAGCAGCTTATGGGGGCGAAGCCAAGAGACCCAGTACTTC
CASSLWGRSQETQYF
>many|TRBV5-1|TRBJ2-1|TRBD2
TGCGCCAGCAGCTTGCTACCTAGCGGGAGTAGCGGACAATGGGGCAATGAGCAGTTCTTC
CASSLLPSGSSGQWGNEQFF
>many|TRBV20-1|TRBJ2-5|TRBD2
TGCAGGGGGACTAGCGGGAGAGCAGAGACCCAGTACTTC
CRGTSGRAETQYF
>.|TRBV7-2|TRBJ1-5|.
TGTGCCAGCAGCTTAGTAGCAGTTAGCAATCAGCCCCAGCATTTT
CASSLVAVSNQPQHF
>.|TRBV7-9|TRBJ1-2|TRBD1
TGTGCCAGCAGCCCAGGGGGACGTTCTAACTATGGCTACACCTTC
CASSPGGRSNYGYTF
>few|TRBV7-9|TRBJ1-2|TRBD1
TGTGCCAGCAGCCCCCGGGACAGTTCTAACTATGGCTACACCTTC
CASSPRDSSNYGYTF